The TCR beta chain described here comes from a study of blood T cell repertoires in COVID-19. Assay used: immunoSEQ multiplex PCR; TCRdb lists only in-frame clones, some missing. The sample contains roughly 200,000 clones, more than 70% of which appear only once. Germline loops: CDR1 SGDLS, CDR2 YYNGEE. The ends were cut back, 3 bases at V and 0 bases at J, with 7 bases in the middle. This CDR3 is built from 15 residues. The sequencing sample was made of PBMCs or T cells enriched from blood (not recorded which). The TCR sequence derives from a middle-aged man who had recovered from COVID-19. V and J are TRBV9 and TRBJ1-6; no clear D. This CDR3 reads CASSEYNSYNSPLHF. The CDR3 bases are TGTGCCAGCAGCGAGTACAACTCCTATAATTCACCCCTCCACTTT.